This TCR beta chain was found in a study of shared clonotypes between healthy human individuals. The data were produced by immunoSEQ multiplex PCR, yet TCRdb's version contains in-frame clones alone and is incomplete. The table shows approximately 2,000,000 clones, with roughly 92% occurring only once. Study findings and constraints: Clonotypes which were not shared had lower generation probabilities than clonotypes that all four donors shared. When naive CD4 clonotypes were compared across a few donors, around 5% were shared. An effect of sequencing depth on clonotype sharing among donors was expected. Among the subsets, naive ones generally showed larger estimated richness than memory ones.

Regarding this clone: The antigen remains undetermined. Different DNA sequences within this sample yield the same CDR3.

What was sequenced was naive CD4+ T cells from PBMCs. Sample subset: CD45RA+ positively selected. The receptor was derived from a man between 18 and 29 years old in good health. Some clones in this sample may be carry-over from other donors' samples.

This CDR3 reads CASSDRGGEQYF. The CDR3 nucleotides are TGTGCCAGCAGTGACCGGGGGGGCGAGCAGTACTTC. The gene calls are TRBV2 and TRBJ2-7; 8 positions match TRBD2. The junction had 1 base not matched to a gene; V was cut back by 3 bases and J by 6 bases. Germline CDR1 is SNHLY and CDR2 is FYNNEI. The CDR3 covers 12 residues.